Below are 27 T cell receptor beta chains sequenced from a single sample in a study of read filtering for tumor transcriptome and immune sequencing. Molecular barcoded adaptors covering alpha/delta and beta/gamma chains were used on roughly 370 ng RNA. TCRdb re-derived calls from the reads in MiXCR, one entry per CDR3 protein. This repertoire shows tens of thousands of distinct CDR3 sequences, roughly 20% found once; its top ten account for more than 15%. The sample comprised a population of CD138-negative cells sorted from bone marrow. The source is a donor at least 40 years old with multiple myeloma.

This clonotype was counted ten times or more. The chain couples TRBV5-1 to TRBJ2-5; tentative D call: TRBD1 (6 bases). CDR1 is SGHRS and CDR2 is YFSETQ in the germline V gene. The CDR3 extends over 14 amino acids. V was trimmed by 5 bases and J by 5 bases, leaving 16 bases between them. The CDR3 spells CASRMGAPSETQYF. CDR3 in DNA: TGCGCCAGCAGAATGGGGGCGCCCAGTGAGACCCAGTACTTC.

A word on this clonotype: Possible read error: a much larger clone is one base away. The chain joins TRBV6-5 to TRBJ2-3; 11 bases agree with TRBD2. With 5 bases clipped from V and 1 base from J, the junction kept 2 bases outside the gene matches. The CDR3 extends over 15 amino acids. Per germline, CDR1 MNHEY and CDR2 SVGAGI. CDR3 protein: CASSVLAGGTDTQYF. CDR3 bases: TGTGCCAGCAGTGTACTAGCGGGGGGCACAGATACGCAGTATTTT.

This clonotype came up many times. Here the CDR3 reads CASSPLRVGRSGANVLTF. In DNA form, the CDR3 reads TGCGCCAGCAGCCCCCTCCGGGTTGGGAGGTCTGGGGCCAACGTCCTGACTTTC. The chain carries TRBV5-1 and TRBJ2-6, with D tentatively TRBD2 (6 bases). V lost 4 bases and J lost 1, with 18 bases in between. Per the germline V gene, CDR1 is SGHRS and CDR2 is YFSETQ. CDR3 length: 18 residues. The whole variable domain, filled in from reference TRBV5-1 and TRBJ2-6, reads KAGVTQTPRYLIKTRGQQVTLSCSPISGHRSVSWYQQTPGQGLQFLFEYFSETQRNKGNFPGRFSGRQFSNSRSEMNVSTLELGDSALYLCASSPLRVGRSGANVLTFGAGSRLTVL.

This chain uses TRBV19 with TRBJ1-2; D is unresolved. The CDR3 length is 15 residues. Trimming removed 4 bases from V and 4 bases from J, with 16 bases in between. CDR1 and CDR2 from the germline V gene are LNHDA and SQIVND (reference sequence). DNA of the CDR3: TGTGCCAGTAGTACAGACCCAGGACTCACCTATGGCTACACCTTC. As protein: CASSTDPGLTYGYTF.

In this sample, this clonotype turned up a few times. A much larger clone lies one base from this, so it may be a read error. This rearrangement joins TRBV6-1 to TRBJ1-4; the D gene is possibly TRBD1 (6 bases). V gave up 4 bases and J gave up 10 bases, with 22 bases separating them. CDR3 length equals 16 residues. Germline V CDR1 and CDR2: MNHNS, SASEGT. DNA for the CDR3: TGTGCCAGCAGTGCATATCTGAGGGGGTCGGATGGAAAACTGTTTTTT. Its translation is CASSAYLRGSDGKLFF.

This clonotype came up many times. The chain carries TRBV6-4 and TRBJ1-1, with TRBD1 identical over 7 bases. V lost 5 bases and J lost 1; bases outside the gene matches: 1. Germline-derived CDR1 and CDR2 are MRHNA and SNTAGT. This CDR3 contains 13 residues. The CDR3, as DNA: TGTGCCAGCAGTCGGGACAGGAACACTGAAGCTTTCTTT. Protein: CASSRDRNTEAFF.

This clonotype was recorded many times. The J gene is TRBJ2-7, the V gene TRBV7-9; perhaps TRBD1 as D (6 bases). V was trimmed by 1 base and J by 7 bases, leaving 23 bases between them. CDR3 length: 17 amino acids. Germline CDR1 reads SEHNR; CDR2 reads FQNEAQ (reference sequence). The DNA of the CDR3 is TGTGCCAGCAGCTTAGATCTCCCGGGACACGGGCTTTTGGAGCAGTACTTC. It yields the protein CASSLDLPGHGLLEQYF.

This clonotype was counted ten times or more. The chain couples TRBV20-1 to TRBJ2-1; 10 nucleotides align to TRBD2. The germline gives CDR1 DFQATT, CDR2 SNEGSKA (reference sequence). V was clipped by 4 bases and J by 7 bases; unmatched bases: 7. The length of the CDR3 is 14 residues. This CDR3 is CSANSGRAGNEQFF. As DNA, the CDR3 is TGCAGTGCTAACAGCGGGAGGGCGGGTAATGAGCAGTTCTTC.

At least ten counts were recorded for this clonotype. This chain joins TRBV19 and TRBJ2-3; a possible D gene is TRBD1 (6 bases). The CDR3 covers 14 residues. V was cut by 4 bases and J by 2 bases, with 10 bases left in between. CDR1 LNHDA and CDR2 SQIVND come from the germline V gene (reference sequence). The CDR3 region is CASSTGQLTDTQYF. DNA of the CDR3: TGTGCCAGTAGTACAGGACAGCTCACAGATACGCAGTATTTT.

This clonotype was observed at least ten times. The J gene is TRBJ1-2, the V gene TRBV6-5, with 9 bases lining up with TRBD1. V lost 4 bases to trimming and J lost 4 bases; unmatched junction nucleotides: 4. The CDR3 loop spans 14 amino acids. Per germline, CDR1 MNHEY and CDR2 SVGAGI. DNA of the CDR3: TGTGCCAGCAGTTCGGGACAGGGAGGCTATGGCTACACCTTC. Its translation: CASSSGQGGYGYTF.

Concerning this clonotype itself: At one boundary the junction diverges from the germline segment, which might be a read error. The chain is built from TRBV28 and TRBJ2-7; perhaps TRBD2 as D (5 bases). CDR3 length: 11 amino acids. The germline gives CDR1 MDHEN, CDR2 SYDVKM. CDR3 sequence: CASGYFYEQYF. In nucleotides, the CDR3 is TGCGCCAGCGGTTACTTCTACGAGCAGTACTTC.

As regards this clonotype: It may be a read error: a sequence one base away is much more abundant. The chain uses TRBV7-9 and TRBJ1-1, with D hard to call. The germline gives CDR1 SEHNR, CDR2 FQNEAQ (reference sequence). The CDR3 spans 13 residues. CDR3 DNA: TGTGCCAGCAGCTTACCACAGCGCGCTGAATCTTTCTTT. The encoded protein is CASSLPQRAESFF. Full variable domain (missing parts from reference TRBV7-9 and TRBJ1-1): DTGVSQNPRHKITKRGQNVTFRCDPISEHNRLYWYRQTLGQGPEFLTYFQNEAQLEKSRLLSDRFSAERPKGSFSTLEIQRTEQGDSAMYLCASSLPQRAESFFGQGTRLTVV.

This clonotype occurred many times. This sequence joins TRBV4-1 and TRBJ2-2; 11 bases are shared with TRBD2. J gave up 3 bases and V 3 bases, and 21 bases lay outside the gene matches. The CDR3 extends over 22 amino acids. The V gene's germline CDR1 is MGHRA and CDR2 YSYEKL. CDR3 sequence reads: CASSQLPLGVAGGPGDTGELFF. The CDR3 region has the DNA TGCGCCAGCAGCCAGCTACCTCTAGGGGTAGCGGGAGGGCCGGGGGACACCGGGGAGCTGTTTTTT.

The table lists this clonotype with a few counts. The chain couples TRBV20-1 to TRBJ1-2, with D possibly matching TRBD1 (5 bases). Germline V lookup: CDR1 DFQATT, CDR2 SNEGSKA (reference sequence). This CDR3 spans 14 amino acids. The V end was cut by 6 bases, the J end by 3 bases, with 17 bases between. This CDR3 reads CSAEPFDSDYGYTF. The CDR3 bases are TGCAGTGCAGAACCGTTCGACAGTGACTATGGCTACACCTTC.

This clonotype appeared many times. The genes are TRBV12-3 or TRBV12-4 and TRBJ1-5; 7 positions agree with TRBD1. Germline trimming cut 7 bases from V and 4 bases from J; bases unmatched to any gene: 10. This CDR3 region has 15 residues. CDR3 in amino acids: CASTYDRVGNQPQHF. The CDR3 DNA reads TGTGCCAGCACCTATGACAGGGTGGGAAATCAGCCCCAGCATTTT.

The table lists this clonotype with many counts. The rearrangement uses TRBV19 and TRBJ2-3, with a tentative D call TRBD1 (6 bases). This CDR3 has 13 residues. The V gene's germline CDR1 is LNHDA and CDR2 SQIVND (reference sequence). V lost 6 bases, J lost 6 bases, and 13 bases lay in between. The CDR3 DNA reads TGTGCCAGTAGCGTACAGGGCTTCGATACGCAGTATTTT. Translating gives CASSVQGFDTQYF.

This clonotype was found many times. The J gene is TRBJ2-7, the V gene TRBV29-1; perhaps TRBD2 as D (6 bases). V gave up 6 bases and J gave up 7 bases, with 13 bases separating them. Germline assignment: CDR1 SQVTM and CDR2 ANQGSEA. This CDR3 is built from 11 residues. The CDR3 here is CSVRGTAEQYF. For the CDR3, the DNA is TGCAGCGTGCGCGGGACTGCGGAGCAGTACTTC.

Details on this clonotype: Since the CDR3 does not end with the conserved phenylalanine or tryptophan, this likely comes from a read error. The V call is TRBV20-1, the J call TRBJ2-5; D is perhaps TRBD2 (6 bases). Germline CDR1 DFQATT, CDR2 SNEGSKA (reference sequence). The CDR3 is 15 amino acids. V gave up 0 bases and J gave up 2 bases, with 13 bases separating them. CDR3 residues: CSARDSQRVQETQYY. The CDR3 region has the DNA TGCAGTGCTAGAGATTCTCAGCGGGTTCAAGAGACCCAGTACTAC.

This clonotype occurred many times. The DNA of the CDR3 is TGTGCCAGCAGTGAAGACGGGGGAGGGGATGAAGCTTTCTTT. Protein sequence: CASSEDGGGDEAFF. The J gene is TRBJ1-1, the V gene TRBV2; a weak D match, TRBD1 (5 bases). The CDR3 sequence is 14 residues long. V gave up 1 base and J gave up 7 bases, with 13 bases separating them. CDR1 and CDR2 (germline): SNHLY, FYNNEI. Filled out from reference TRBV2 and TRBJ1-1, the complete variable domain reads EPEVTQTPSHQVTQMGQEVILRCVPISNHLYFYWYRQILGQKVEFLVSFYNNEISEKSEIFDDQFSVERPDGSNFTLKIRSTKLEDSAMYFCASSEDGGGDEAFFGQGTRLTVV.

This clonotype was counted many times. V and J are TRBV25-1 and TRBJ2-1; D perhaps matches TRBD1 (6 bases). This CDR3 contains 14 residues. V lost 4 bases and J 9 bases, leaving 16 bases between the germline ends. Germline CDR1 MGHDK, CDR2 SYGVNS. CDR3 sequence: CASSGSQGHTEQFF. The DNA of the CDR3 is TGTGCCAGCAGTGGGTCACAGGGTCACACTGAGCAGTTCTTC.

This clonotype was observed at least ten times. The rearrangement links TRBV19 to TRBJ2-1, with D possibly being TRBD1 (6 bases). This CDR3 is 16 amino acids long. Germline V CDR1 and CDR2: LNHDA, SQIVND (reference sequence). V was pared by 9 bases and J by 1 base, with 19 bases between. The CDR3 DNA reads TGTGCCAGACCTACGAGACAGGAGTTATCCTACAATGAGCAGTTCTTC. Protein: CARPTRQELSYNEQFF.

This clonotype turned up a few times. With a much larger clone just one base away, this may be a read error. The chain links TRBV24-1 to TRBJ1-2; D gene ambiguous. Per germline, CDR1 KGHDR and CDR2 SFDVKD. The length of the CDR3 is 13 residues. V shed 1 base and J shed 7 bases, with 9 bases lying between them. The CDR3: CATSDFGYAGYTF. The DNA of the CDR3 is TGTGCCACCAGTGATTTCGGGTACGCTGGCTACACCTTC.

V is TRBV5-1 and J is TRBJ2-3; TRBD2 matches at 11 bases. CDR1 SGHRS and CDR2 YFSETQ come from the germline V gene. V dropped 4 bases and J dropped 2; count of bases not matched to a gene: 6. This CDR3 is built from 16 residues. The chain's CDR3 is CASSRQGLADTDTQYF. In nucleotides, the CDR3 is TGCGCCAGCAGCCGGCAGGGACTAGCGGACACAGATACGCAGTATTTT.

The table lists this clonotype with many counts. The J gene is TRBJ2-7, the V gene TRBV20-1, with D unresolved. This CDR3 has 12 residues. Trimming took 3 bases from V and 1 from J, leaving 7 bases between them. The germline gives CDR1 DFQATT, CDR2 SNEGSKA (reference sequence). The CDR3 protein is CSASNRSYEQYF. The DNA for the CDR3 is TGCAGTGCTAGCAACCGGTCCTACGAGCAGTACTTC.

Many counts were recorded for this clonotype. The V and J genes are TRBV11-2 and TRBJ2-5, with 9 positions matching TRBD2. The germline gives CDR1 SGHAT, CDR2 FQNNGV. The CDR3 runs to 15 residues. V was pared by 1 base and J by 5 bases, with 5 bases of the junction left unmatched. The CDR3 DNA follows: TGTGCCAGCAGCTTAGGACTAGCGGCCTGGGAGACCCAGTACTTC. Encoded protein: CASSLGLAAWETQYF.

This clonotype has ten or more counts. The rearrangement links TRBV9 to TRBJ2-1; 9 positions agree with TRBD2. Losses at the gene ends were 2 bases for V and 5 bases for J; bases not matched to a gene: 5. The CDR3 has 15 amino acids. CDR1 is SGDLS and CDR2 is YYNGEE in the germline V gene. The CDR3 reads CASSVGLAGNNEQFF. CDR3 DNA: TGTGCCAGCAGCGTCGGTCTAGCGGGGAACAATGAGCAGTTCTTC. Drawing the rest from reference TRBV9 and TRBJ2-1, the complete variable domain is DSGVTQTPKHLITATGQRVTLRCSPRSGDLSVYWYQQSLDQGLQFLIQYYNGEERAKGNILERFSAQQFPDLHSELNLSSLELGDSALYFCASSVGLAGNNEQFFGPGTRLTVL.

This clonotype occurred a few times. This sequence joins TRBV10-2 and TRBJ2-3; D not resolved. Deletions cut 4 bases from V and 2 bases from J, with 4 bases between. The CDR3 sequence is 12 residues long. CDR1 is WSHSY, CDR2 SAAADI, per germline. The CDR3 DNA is TGCGCCAGCAGTGGCTCCACAGATACGCAGTATTTT. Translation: CASSGSTDTQYF.